Listed below are T cell receptor beta chains from one sample, sequenced in a study of blood T cell repertoires in COVID-19. Clones were read by immunoSEQ multiplex PCR, and TCRdb kept only the in-frame ones, dropping some. The data show a few hundred thousand clones, less than 90% seen once. Material: peripheral blood. The receptors originated from an elderly woman with active or convalescent COVID-19. Both conserved end residues are part of each CDR3. Fields, in order: V gene, D gene, clone size, J gene, CDR3 DNA, CDR3 protein. D genes are given only for firm matches. Clone sizes are given selectively: once, few, many, or a class where the clone is expanded.

v_call: TRBV7-9; d_call: TRBD2; clone_size: -; j_call: TRBJ2-1; cdr3_nt: TGTGCCAGCAGCTCCGGACTAGCGGGGCCCAATGAGCAGTTCTTC; cdr3_aa: CASSSGLAGPNEQFF
v_call: TRBV28; d_call: TRBD1; clone_size: -; j_call: TRBJ2-1; cdr3_nt: TGTGCCAGCACCCCAGGGGGCTCCTACAATGAGCAGTTCTTC; cdr3_aa: CASTPGGSYNEQFF
v_call: TRBV27; d_call: TRBD2; clone_size: once; j_call: TRBJ2-1; cdr3_nt: TGTGCCAGCGGATTAGCGGGAGTGGTCTACAATGAGCAGTTCTTC; cdr3_aa: CASGLAGVVYNEQFF
v_call: TRBV5-8; d_call: -; clone_size: -; j_call: TRBJ2-1; cdr3_nt: TGTGCCAGCAGCTTGGTGGTTGGGGGGTACAATGAGCAGTTCTTC; cdr3_aa: CASSLVVGGYNEQFF
v_call: TRBV5-6; d_call: -; clone_size: -; j_call: TRBJ1-4; cdr3_nt: TGTGCCAGCAGCTACCTAAAGGGACACCTTAATGAAAAACTGTTTTTT; cdr3_aa: CASSYLKGHLNEKLFF
v_call: TRBV18; d_call: TRBD1; clone_size: -; j_call: TRBJ2-1; cdr3_nt: TGTGCCAGCTCACCAGGGGACAGGGTATACAATGAGCAGTTCTTC; cdr3_aa: CASSPGDRVYNEQFF
v_call: TRBV18; d_call: -; clone_size: -; j_call: TRBJ2-5; cdr3_nt: TGTGCCAGCTCACGTGGGATGACAGGGACTGGAGAGACCCAGTACTTC; cdr3_aa: CASSRGMTGTGETQYF
v_call: TRBV28; d_call: -; clone_size: -; j_call: TRBJ1-6; cdr3_nt: TGTGCCAGCAGTTTTAGGGGGGGATCACCCCTCCACTTT; cdr3_aa: CASSFRGGSPLHF
v_call: TRBV7-2; d_call: -; clone_size: -; j_call: TRBJ2-7; cdr3_nt: TGTGCCAGCAGCAGAAGCGCGGGTTTCTACGAGCAGTACTTC; cdr3_aa: CASSRSAGFYEQYF
v_call: TRBV5-6; d_call: TRBD1; clone_size: -; j_call: TRBJ2-5; cdr3_nt: TGTGCCAGCAGACGTCAGGGGGTAGAGGAGACCCAGTACTTC; cdr3_aa: CASRRQGVEETQYF
v_call: TRBV9; d_call: -; clone_size: -; j_call: TRBJ1-6; cdr3_nt: TGTGCCAGCAGCGTAGAGTATGAGAATTCACCCCTCCACTTT; cdr3_aa: CASSVEYENSPLHF
v_call: TRBV28; d_call: TRBD2; clone_size: -; j_call: TRBJ2-1; cdr3_nt: TGTGCCAGCAGCCCGCTTCGCGAGCGGGGTGAGCAGTTCTTC; cdr3_aa: CASSPLRERGEQFF
v_call: TRBV6-2/TRBV6-3; d_call: TRBD1; clone_size: -; j_call: TRBJ1-2; cdr3_nt: TGTGCCAGCAGTTACGACGAGGGGGCAAGTGGCTACACCTTC; cdr3_aa: CASSYDEGASGYTF
v_call: TRBV25-1; d_call: -; clone_size: -; j_call: TRBJ1-5; cdr3_nt: TGTGCCAGCAGTGAGGGTCGGGGGGGCAATCAGCCCCAGCATTTT; cdr3_aa: CASSEGRGGNQPQHF
v_call: TRBV6-1; d_call: -; clone_size: -; j_call: TRBJ1-5; cdr3_nt: TGTGCCAGCAGTGAATGGGGTAGGGGCGGCAATCAGCCCCAGCATTTT; cdr3_aa: CASSEWGRGGNQPQHF
v_call: TRBV6-5; d_call: -; clone_size: -; j_call: TRBJ1-2; cdr3_nt: TGTGCCAGCACTCAAGACTGGGGGGATGGCTACACCTTC; cdr3_aa: CASTQDWGDGYTF
v_call: TRBV4-3; d_call: -; clone_size: -; j_call: TRBJ2-1; cdr3_nt: TGCGCCAGCAGCTTAGAGAGAACCTACAATGAGCAGTTCTTC; cdr3_aa: CASSLERTYNEQFF
v_call: TRBV7-6; d_call: -; clone_size: -; j_call: TRBJ2-2; cdr3_nt: TGTGCCAGCAGCTTCACAAGGGGCACCGGGGAGCTGTTTTTT; cdr3_aa: CASSFTRGTGELFF
v_call: TRBV28; d_call: -; clone_size: -; j_call: TRBJ1-2; cdr3_nt: TGTGCCAGCAGTTTCGGGGAGAATGGCTACACCTTC; cdr3_aa: CASSFGENGYTF
v_call: TRBV4-1; d_call: -; clone_size: -; j_call: TRBJ2-7; cdr3_nt: TGCGCCAGCAGCCTCCTAGCATACGTCTCCTACGAGCAGTACTTC; cdr3_aa: CASSLLAYVSYEQYF
v_call: TRBV5-5; d_call: TRBD1; clone_size: -; j_call: TRBJ1-2; cdr3_nt: TGTGCCAGCAGCATAGGGACAGGGAGCGTATTACATGGCTACACCTTC; cdr3_aa: CASSIGTGSVLHGYTF
v_call: TRBV28; d_call: -; clone_size: -; j_call: TRBJ2-7; cdr3_nt: TGTGCCAGCAGCGAAACAGCGACAGGCGAGCAGTACTTC; cdr3_aa: CASSETATGEQYF
v_call: TRBV5-1; d_call: TRBD1; clone_size: -; j_call: TRBJ2-1; cdr3_nt: TGCGCCAGCAGCTTGGGCAGGACAGGTACCCCTGAGCAGTTCTTC; cdr3_aa: CASSLGRTGTPEQFF
v_call: TRBV10-3; d_call: TRBD2; clone_size: once; j_call: TRBJ2-5; cdr3_nt: TGTGCCAGTAGCGGGGGCGAGACCCAGTACTTC; cdr3_aa: CASSGGETQYF